This T cell receptor beta chain was documented in a study of CD8 T cells in Susac syndrome (dated by TCRdb to about 2019). Broadly, across the study: Whether CD8+ T cell activation and differentiation in Susac syndrome was antigen driven was tested using repertoire sequencing.

High-throughput TCR beta sequencing profiled peripheral blood CD8+ and CD4+ T cells from healthy donors, Susac syndrome patients and multiple sclerosis patients. The healthy donors served as controls matched for age and sex. Bulk CD8+ and CD4+ T cells were purified by magnetic negative isolation, while CD8+ TEMRA cells were enriched using FACS. Blood was drawn into EDTA tubes, processed within 24 hours, and PBMCs were isolated by density gradient centrifugation. PBMCs intended for TCR sequencing were frozen in liquid nitrogen and were later thawed in a 37 degrees C water bath. The sorted or isolated CD4+, CD8+ and CD8+ TEMRA cells had a purity of 90% or higher. Remarks on this clonotype: What antigen it recognizes has not been identified. Base qualities are missing; no much larger clone stands one base away.

The study at large found these results: The study acknowledged that relatively few individuals were included in the TCR sequencing and HLA analysis.

The CDR3 sequence holds 14 residues, the cysteine and phenylalanine included. The only DNA kept is the CDR3, 42 bases in frame from the first base. Relative to germline, V is 4 bases shorter and J is 9 bases shorter, with 19 bases between their ends. According to the germline V gene (reference sequence), CDR1 reads SGHNT and CDR2 reads YYREEE. RNA was extracted using the RNeasy kit, and roughly 0.5 to 1 ug of the RNA was reverse transcribed with random hexamers. The immunoSEQ multiplex PCR assay, which covers 54 Vbeta and 13 Jbeta segments, was used to amplify TCR beta CDR3 regions. PCR amplification bias was corrected by using a synthetic template baseline for primer optimization and computational correction. The original pipeline was this. Reads were annotated to V, D and J genes per IMGT and analyzed with immunoSEQ Analyzer, keeping only productive sequences. To calculate clonality, Shannon entropy was normalized by log2 of the number of productive unique sequences and then subtracted from one. For each patient and control, public and private clones were evaluated within the 100 most prevalent clones. Clones were defined as Susac-specific if absent from the healthy and MS cohorts, from 1052 published viral clones and from other ImmuneACCESS disease sequences. The public sequencing data were trimmed at Q25 with fastp and processed into clonotypes with MiXCR by TCRdb, which kept only in-frame beta chains. Entries that share a CDR3 protein sequence are merged under the most common genes and DNA. These V and J calls are TCRdb output, not the study's own analysis. In all, the sample holds around 190,000 distinct CDR3 sequences, and approximately 93% of those were seen once. 0.09% to 0.12% of the sample is in the top ten clones.

Sequenced input: CD4+ T cells from PBMCs. The chain employs TRBV5-4 and TRBJ2-5; TRBD2 is a weak D gene call, 6 bases matching. The receptor was isolated from a human donor in good health. The nucleotide sequence reads TGTGCCAGCAGCGACGCCGGGACTCAAACAGCCCAGTACTTC. Its product reads: CASSDAGTQTAQYF.